The 21 T cell receptor beta chains reported below all come from one sample, sequenced in a study of blood T cell repertoires in COVID-19 (TCRdb year 2020). Library prep was done by the immunoSEQ multiplex PCR assay. TCRdb carries this immuneACCESS record with in-frame sequences only. Its versions omit some clonotypes, under half of them owing to an unresolved V gene in the studies checked, with the rest unexplained. A total of 85,000 to 120,000 clones appear in this sample, just under 95% of them only once. Of the sample, around 2% falls within the top ten clones. Source material: peripheral blood. These receptors came from a woman in her 50s with COVID-19, enrolled during active disease.

This clone came up a few times. The chain employs TRBV5-6 and TRBJ2-7; D is perhaps TRBD2 (5 bases). V shed 2 bases and J shed 0 bases, with 6 bases lying between them. The CDR3 spans 13 residues. The germline CDR1 and CDR2 sequences are SGHDT and YYEEEE. The CDR3 region has the DNA TGTGCCAGCAGCTTAGGGAGCTCCTACGAGCAGTACGTC. It translates to CASSLGSSYEQYV.

The rearrangement joins TRBV7-9 to TRBJ2-3; 13 bases align to TRBD2. Germline trimming cut 3 bases from V and 3 bases from J; bases unmatched to any gene: 3. Germline CDR1 reads SEHNR; CDR2 reads FQNEAQ (reference sequence). The CDR3 extends over 16 amino acids. In DNA, the CDR3 is TGTGCCAGCAGCTTTGGGACTAGCGGGGCGACAGATACGCAGTATTTT. Amino acid sequence: CASSFGTSGATDTQYF.

The CDR3 nucleotides read TGTGCCAGCTCACCCGTAGGGGCCAACGTCCTGACTTTC. Amino acids: CASSPVGANVLTF. This chain connects TRBV18 to TRBJ2-6; D uncertain. V was shortened by 3 bases and J by 4 bases, with 4 bases between the two germline ends. Germline CDR1 and CDR2: KGHSH and LQKENI. The CDR3 extends over 13 amino acids.

The rearrangement uses TRBV5-4 and TRBJ1-2, with 8 bases identical to TRBD1. V shed 0 bases and J 0 bases; nucleotides not matched to a gene: 4. The CDR3 has 16 residues. Germline CDR1 reads SGHNT; CDR2 reads YYREEE (reference sequence). CDR3 coding DNA: TGTGCCAGCAGCTTGGGAGGGACAGGTCCTAACTATGGCTACACCTTC. It is translated as CASSLGGTGPNYGYTF. Full variable domain (rest looked up from reference TRBV5-4 and TRBJ1-2): ETGVTQSPTHLIKTRGQQVTLRCSSQSGHNTVSWYQQALGQGPQFIFQYYREEENGRGNFPPRFSGLQFPNYSSELNVNALELDDSALYLCASSLGGTGPNYGYTFGSGTRLTVV.

The CDR3 region is CASSPLTGTGSAFF. CDR3 in DNA: TGTGCCAGCAGCCCGTTAACCGGGACAGGCTCAGCTTTCTTT. V usage is TRBV3-1 (or the pseudogene TRBV3-2) and J usage is TRBJ1-1; 8 bases are a match to TRBD1. The CDR3 consists of 14 residues. V lost 4 bases, J lost 10 bases, and 11 bases stayed unmatched. CDR1 is LGHDT, CDR2 YNNKEL, per germline (reference sequence).

The rearrangement joins TRBV30 to TRBJ1-5; maybe TRBD1 (6 bases). V was cut by 2 bases and J by 5 bases, with 16 bases left in between. From germline, CDR1 is GTSNPN and CDR2 SVGIG (reference sequence). The CDR3 covers 15 residues. The CDR3 DNA is TGTGCCTGGAGTACCCTGGGGGCGGGGGATCAGCCCCAGCATTTT. It codes for CAWSTLGAGDQPQHF. Full variable domain (outside the CDR3, taken from reference TRBV30 and TRBJ1-5): SQTIHQWPATLVQPVGSPLSLECTVEGTSNPNLYWYRQAAGRGLQLLFYSVGIGQISSEVPQNLSASRPQDRQFILSSKKLLLSDSGFYLCAWSTLGAGDQPQHFGDGTRLSIL.

V gene TRBV5-1 combines with J gene TRBJ1-4; 9 nucleotides match TRBD1. V trimming: 2 bases; J trimming: 4 bases; junction bases outside the gene matches: 6. The CDR3 spans 16 residues. Germline V gives CDR1 SGHRS, CDR2 YFSETQ. Written as DNA, the CDR3 is TGCGCCAGCAGCTTATACCGGGACAGGGATAATGAAAAACTGTTTTTT. It yields the protein CASSLYRDRDNEKLFF.

This rearrangement joins TRBV27 to TRBJ1-4; possibly TRBD1 for D (6 bases). Germline V gene data show CDR1 as MNHEY and CDR2 as SMNVEV (reference sequence). V was trimmed by 3 bases and J by 7 bases, leaving 15 bases between them. The CDR3 has 15 amino acids. The CDR3 region has the DNA TGTGCCAGCAGTTTTGGTCGGGGGGCGCGTGAAAAACTGTTTTTT. Its protein is CASSFGRGAREKLFF. Drawing the rest from reference TRBV27 and TRBJ1-4, the complete variable domain is EAQVTQNPRYLITVTGKKLTVTCSQNMNHEYMSWYRQDPGLGLRQIYYSMNVEVTDKGDVPEGYKVSRKEKRNFPLILESPSPNQTSLYFCASSFGRGAREKLFFGSGTQLSVL.

The genes are TRBV12-3 or TRBV12-4 and TRBJ1-5; possible D gene TRBD1, 6 bases. V lost 5 bases, J lost 5 bases, and 10 bases lay in between. This CDR3 has 13 amino acids. The CDR3 reads CASSTPGDQPQHF. The CDR3 nucleotides read TGTGCCAGCAGTACCCCAGGGGATCAGCCCCAGCATTTT.

This chain joins TRBV10-2 and TRBJ1-2; D is unresolved. Trimming took off 2 bases at V and 1 base at J, with 8 bases between the two ends. Germline V gene sequence: CDR1 WSHSY, CDR2 SAAADI. The CDR3 is 14 amino acids. CDR3 residues: CASSENRRNYGYTF. The CDR3 nucleotides are TGCGCCAGCAGTGAGAACAGACGTAACTATGGCTACACCTTC.

V is TRBV7-9 and J is TRBJ2-7, with D maybe TRBD1 (5 bases). This CDR3 is built from 13 residues. Looked up from germline, CDR1 is SEHNR and CDR2 is FQNEAQ (reference sequence). V dropped 6 bases and J dropped 3 bases, with 12 bases sitting between them. In DNA, the CDR3 is TGTGCCAGCAGACCTCCCCAGGGCTACGAGCAGTACTTC. This codes for CASRPPQGYEQYF.

The chain recombines TRBV6-5 with TRBJ2-1; perhaps TRBD2 as D (5 bases). The germline V and J ends were trimmed by 2 bases and 10 bases, with 15 bases remaining between them. The CDR3 runs 14 residues. Germline CDR1 reads MNHEY; CDR2 reads SVGAGI. The CDR3 loop is CASSYGSGWEEQFF. Here the CDR3 DNA reads TGTGCCAGCAGTTACGGCTCGGGGTGGGAAGAGCAGTTCTTC.

V and J are TRBV30 and TRBJ1-5; 9 nucleotides agree with TRBD1. V dropped 5 bases and J dropped 4; count of bases not matched to a gene: 6. The CDR3 has 14 residues. Germline lookup yields CDR1 GTSNPN and CDR2 SVGIG (reference sequence). The CDR3 DNA is TGTGCCTGGCGGGGACAGGGATTTAATCAGCCCCAGCATTTT. The encoded protein is CAWRGQGFNQPQHF. Supplemented by reference TRBV30 and TRBJ1-5, the full variable domain reads SQTIHQWPATLVQPVGSPLSLECTVEGTSNPNLYWYRQAAGRGLQLLFYSVGIGQISSEVPQNLSASRPQDRQFILSSKKLLLSDSGFYLCAWRGQGFNQPQHFGDGTRLSIL.

This chain joins TRBV5-1 and TRBJ1-1; the D is unclear. Germline assignment: CDR1 SGHRS and CDR2 YFSETQ. This CDR3 has 14 amino acids. V lost 0 bases to trimming and J lost 2 bases, with 8 bases between them. As DNA, the CDR3 is TGCGCCAGCAGCTTGGCAGTAGCCAACACTGAAGCTTTCTTT. It is translated as CASSLAVANTEAFF.

V and J are TRBV7-8 and TRBJ1-5; D gene uncertain. CDR1 and CDR2 from the germline V gene are SGHVS and FQNEAQ. The V end lost 2 bases, the J end lost 5 bases, and 16 bases lay between the germline ends. This CDR3 region has 16 residues. CDR3 nucleotide sequence: TGTGCCAGCAGCTTAACCTGGGAGCCGCGGGATCAGCCCCAGCATTTT. Translating it yields CASSLTWEPRDQPQHF.

The chain has TRBV29-1 and TRBJ1-2; 8 bases align to TRBD1. CDR1 SQVTM and CDR2 ANQGSEA come from the germline V gene. This CDR3 is 11 amino acids long. With 6 bases clipped from V and 11 bases from J, the junction kept 8 bases outside the gene matches. The CDR3 sequence: CSVLQGVSYTF. The CDR3 DNA follows: TGCAGCGTCCTACAGGGGGTGTCGTACACCTTC.

V gene TRBV7-2 combines with J gene TRBJ2-3, with 8 bases aligning to TRBD2. The V gene end was trimmed by 7 bases and the J gene end by 1 base; junction bases not matched to a gene: 13. Germline V gene sequence: CDR1 SGHTA, CDR2 FQGNSA. The CDR3 is 17 residues long. The CDR3: CASTRTRGGVRTDTQYF. The CDR3 DNA sequence: TGTGCCAGCACCCGGACCCGGGGGGGGGTTCGCACAGATACGCAGTATTTT.

The V call is TRBV5-1, the J call TRBJ1-1, with 9 nucleotides matching TRBD1. In germline, CDR1 is SGHRS, CDR2 YFSETQ. The CDR3 covers 15 residues. Unmatched junction bases numbered 5, after V lost 4 bases and J lost 1 base. The CDR3 spells CASSPGQGENTEAFF. The CDR3 nucleotides read TGCGCCAGCAGCCCGGGACAGGGTGAGAACACTGAAGCTTTCTTT.

The chain has TRBV7-9 and TRBJ1-3; TRBD1 agrees at 7 bases. The germline V gene encodes CDR1 SEHNR and CDR2 FQNEAQ (reference sequence). This CDR3 has 15 residues. Trimming took 5 bases from V and 5 from J; bases not matched to a gene: 9. CDR3 in amino acids: CASSPITGERNTIYF. The DNA of the CDR3 is TGTGCCAGCAGCCCCATAACAGGGGAGCGAAACACCATATATTTT. The full variable domain, with the rest looked up from reference TRBV7-9 and TRBJ1-3, is DTGVSQNPRHKITKRGQNVTFRCDPISEHNRLYWYRQTLGQGPEFLTYFQNEAQLEKSRLLSDRFSAERPKGSFSTLEIQRTEQGDSAMYLCASSPITGERNTIYFGEGSWLTVV.

The chain links TRBV27 to TRBJ2-2; TRBD2 agrees at 12 bases. V shed 8 bases, J shed 3 bases, and the junction held 7 bases outside the gene matches. This CDR3 has 16 residues. CDR1 is MNHEY, CDR2 SMNVEV, per germline (reference sequence). The chain's CDR3 is CASRTSGGTYTGELFF. Here the CDR3 DNA reads TGTGCCAGCCGAACTAGCGGGGGGACTTACACCGGGGAGCTGTTTTTT.

The rearrangement uses TRBV9 and TRBJ2-7, with 10 bases matching TRBD2. The V segment lost 4 bases and the J segment 6 bases; nucleotides outside the gene matches: 13. This CDR3 region has 16 residues. CDR1 and CDR2 (germline): SGDLS, YYNGEE. This CDR3 is CASSPSSGGLPVEQYF. CDR3 in DNA: TGTGCCAGCAGCCCCTCTAGCGGGGGCCTTCCCGTCGAGCAGTACTTC.